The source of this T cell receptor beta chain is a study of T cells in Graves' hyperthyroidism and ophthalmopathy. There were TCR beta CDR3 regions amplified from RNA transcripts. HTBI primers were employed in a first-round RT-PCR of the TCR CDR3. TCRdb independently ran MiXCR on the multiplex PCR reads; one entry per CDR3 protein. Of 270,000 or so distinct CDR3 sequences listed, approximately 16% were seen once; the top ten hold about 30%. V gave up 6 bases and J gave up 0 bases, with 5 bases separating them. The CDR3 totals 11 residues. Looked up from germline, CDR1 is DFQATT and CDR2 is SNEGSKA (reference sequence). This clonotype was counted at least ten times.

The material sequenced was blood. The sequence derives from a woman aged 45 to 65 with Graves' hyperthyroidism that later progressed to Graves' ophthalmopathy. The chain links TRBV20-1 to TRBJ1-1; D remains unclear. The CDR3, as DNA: TGCAGTGCCGCAATGAACACTGAAGCTTTCTTT. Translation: CSAAMNTEAFF.